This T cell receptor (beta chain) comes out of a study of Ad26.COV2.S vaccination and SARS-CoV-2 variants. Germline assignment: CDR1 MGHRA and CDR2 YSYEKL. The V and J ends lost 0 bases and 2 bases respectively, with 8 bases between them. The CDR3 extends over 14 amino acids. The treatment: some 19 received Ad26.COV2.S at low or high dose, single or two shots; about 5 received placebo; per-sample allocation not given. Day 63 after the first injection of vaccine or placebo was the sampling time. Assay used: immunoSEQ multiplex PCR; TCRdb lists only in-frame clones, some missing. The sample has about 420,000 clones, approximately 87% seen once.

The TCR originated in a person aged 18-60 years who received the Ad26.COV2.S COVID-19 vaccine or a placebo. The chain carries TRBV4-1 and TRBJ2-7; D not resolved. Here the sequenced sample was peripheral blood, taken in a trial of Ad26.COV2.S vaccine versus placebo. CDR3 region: CASSQDRFTYEQYF. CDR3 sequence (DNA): TGCGCCAGCAGCCAAGATCGGTTTACCTACGAGCAGTACTTC.